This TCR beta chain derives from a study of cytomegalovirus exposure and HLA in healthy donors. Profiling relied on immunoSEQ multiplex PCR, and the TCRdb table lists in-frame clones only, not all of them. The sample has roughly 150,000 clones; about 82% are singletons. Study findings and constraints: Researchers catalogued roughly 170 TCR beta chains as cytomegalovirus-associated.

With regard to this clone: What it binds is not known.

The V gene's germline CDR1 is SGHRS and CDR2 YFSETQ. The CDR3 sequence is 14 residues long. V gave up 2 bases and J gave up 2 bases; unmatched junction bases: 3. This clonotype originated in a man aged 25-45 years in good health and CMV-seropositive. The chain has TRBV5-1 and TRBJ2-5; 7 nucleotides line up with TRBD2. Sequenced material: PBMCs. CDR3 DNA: TGCGCCAGCAGCTTCCAGGGAGGGCAAGAGACCCAGTACTTC. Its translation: CASSFQGGQETQYF. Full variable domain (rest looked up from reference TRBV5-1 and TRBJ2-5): KAGVTQTPRYLIKTRGQQVTLSCSPISGHRSVSWYQQTPGQGLQFLFEYFSETQRNKGNFPGRFSGRQFSNSRSEMNVSTLELGDSALYLCASSFQGGQETQYFGPGTRLLVL.